Listed below are T cell receptor beta chains from one sample, sequenced in a study of persistence of HIV-infected CD4 T cells. Here immunoSEQ multiplex PCR was the method, and the copy in TCRdb shows in-frame clones only, minus some. This sample has tens of thousands of clones, with more than 70% found just once. Their recognized antigens are unknown. This material consisted of CD4+ T cells sorted from PBMCs after 18-hour stimulation, taken from a patient who received antiretroviral therapy. The receptors stem from an adult man with HIV who was CMV-seropositive. The CDR3 runs from the conserved cysteine through the conserved F or W. A D gene is named only where the DNA matches it firmly. Not all rows give a size; the values are once, few, many and, for expanded clones, a class.

>TRBV19|few|14|TRBJ2-4|-
TGTGCCAGTAGGCCCCAGGGAGGCAAAAACATTCAGTACTTC
CASRPQGGKNIQYF
>TRBV19|-|13|TRBJ1-5|-
TGTGCCAGTAGAGGCCAGCCCAATCAGCCCCAGCATTTT
CASRGQPNQPQHF
>TRBV4-3|few|14|TRBJ1-1|-
TGCGCCAGCAGCCAAAGTCGTGTGAACACTGAAGCTTTCTTT
CASSQSRVNTEAFF
>TRBV19|-|12|TRBJ1-5|-
TGTGCCAGTACGCAGGGTAATCAGCCCCAGCATTTT
CASTQGNQPQHF
>TRBV30|-|15|TRBJ2-5|-
TGTGCCTGGAGTGTATTCGGGGGCCTCCAAGAGACCCAGTACTTC
CAWSVFGGLQETQYF
>TRBV5-1|few|13|TRBJ1-1|TRBD1
TGCGCCAGCAACACAGGGGAGAACACTGAAGCTTTCTTT
CASNTGENTEAFF
>TRBV5-1|few|13|TRBJ1-1|-
TGCGCCAGCAGCTTGGCGTTGAACACTGAAGCTTTCTTT
CASSLALNTEAFF
>TRBV15|-|13|TRBJ1-3|TRBD1
TGTGCCACCAGCTTTACCCCGGGACAGGGAGTACGCTTT
CATSFTPGQGVRF
>TRBV7-8|-|13|TRBJ1-4|-
TGTGCCAGCCGGTTTCAGGGTAATGAAAAACTGTTTTTT
CASRFQGNEKLFF
>TRBV5-1|-|15|TRBJ2-7|-
TGCGCCAGCAGCCCTGGCGGGGTCAGAAGCGACGAGCAGTACTTC
CASSPGGVRSDEQYF
>TRBV19|-|15|TRBJ2-7|-
TGTGCCAGTAGTGCGACAGGGACTCTCTCCTACGAGCAGTACTTC
CASSATGTLSYEQYF
>TRBV27|few|12|TRBJ1-1|TRBD1
TGTGCCAGCGCCGGGACAGGACTTGAAGCTTTCTTT
CASAGTGLEAFF
>TRBV6-5|-|12|TRBJ1-2|-
TGTGCCAGCAGTCCCCAGGGGTATGGCTACACCTTC
CASSPQGYGYTF
>TRBV30|-|16|TRBJ2-3|TRBD2
TGTGCCTGGACAGTAGGAGGGCTAGCGGGGACAGATACGCAGTATTTT
CAWTVGGLAGTDTQYF
>TRBV4-1|once|13|TRBJ1-2|-
TGCGCCAGCAGCCAAGGCAGAAGTGGTGGCTACACCTTC
CASSQGRSGGYTF
>TRBV2|-|13|TRBJ2-5|-
TGTGCCAGCCGAAACGGGGTCCAAGAGACCCAGTACTTC
CASRNGVQETQYF
>TRBV6-5|-|14|TRBJ1-2|TRBD1
TGTGCCAGCAGGGACAGGGGCGGAAACTATGGCTACACCTTC
CASRDRGGNYGYTF
>TRBV5-1|once|14|TRBJ1-2|-
TGCGCCAGCAGCTCCCAGACAGGTCCCTATGGCTACACCTTC
CASSSQTGPYGYTF
>TRBV4-3|once|16|TRBJ1-2|-
TGCGCCAGCAGCCAAGACCTACGTGGCCAGGTGGGGGGCTACACCTTC
CASSQDLRGQVGGYTF
>TRBV5-6|-|14|TRBJ2-1|-
TGTGCCAGCATACCCTCAGGGAGCCACAATGAGCAGTTCTTC
CASIPSGSHNEQFF
>TRBV30|-|15|TRBJ1-5|-
TGTGCCTGGAGTGTCGCCAGGTTAGGTAATCAGCCCCAGCATTTT
CAWSVARLGNQPQHF
>TRBV25-1|-|12|TRBJ1-1|-
TGTGCCAGCAGAGAGGACATATCTGAAGCTTTCTTT
CASREDISEAFF
>TRBV5-1|medium-sized|16|TRBJ2-3|TRBD2
TGCGCCAGCAGCTTGGGGACTAGCGGAGACACAGATACGCAGTATTTT
CASSLGTSGDTDTQYF
>TRBV5-5|few|16|TRBJ2-3|TRBD1
TGTGCCAGCAGCCATCAGGGACAGGGGCGAGGAGATACGCAGTATTTT
CASSHQGQGRGDTQYF
>TRBV5-5|-|14|TRBJ1-6|-
TGTGCCAGCAGCCGGAACCGGGACAATTCACCCCTCCACTTT
CASSRNRDNSPLHF
>TRBV18|-|14|TRBJ1-2|-
TGTGCCAGCTCACCTAGACATGAGGGGTATGGCTACACCTTC
CASSPRHEGYGYTF
>TRBV7-9|-|19|TRBJ1-1|-
TGTGCCAGCAGCTACCATGGTAGGGCGGGGGCGATAAGTTTTACTGAAGCTTTCTTT
CASSYHGRAGAISFTEAFF
>TRBV2|-|15|TRBJ1-4|-
TGTGCCAGCTACAATTCCGGGACGGGGAATGAAAAACTGTTTTTT
CASYNSGTGNEKLFF
>TRBV24-1|-|12|TRBJ2-3|-
TGTGCCACCAGTGAGGGGACAGATACGCAGTATTTT
CATSEGTDTQYF
>TRBV6-2/TRBV6-3|-|16|TRBJ2-5|-
TGTGCCAGCAGTTACCCGGTGGTAGCGGACCAAGAGACCCAGTACTTC
CASSYPVVADQETQYF
>TRBV10-3|-|13|TRBJ1-6|-
TGTGCCATCAGTGGCCCTGGCAATTCACCCCTCCACTTT
CAISGPGNSPLHF
>TRBV9|once|16|TRBJ2-2|TRBD2
TGTGCCAGCAGCCCCCGGGCTAGCGGGAACACCGGGGAGCTGTTTTTT
CASSPRASGNTGELFF
>TRBV6-6|-|13|TRBJ2-4|TRBD1
TGTGCCAGCAGCGGGACAGGGAAAAACATTCAGTACTTC
CASSGTGKNIQYF
>TRBV5-5|-|13|TRBJ2-7|-
TGTGCCAGCAGCCCGGCCGGCGGGTACGAGCAGTACTTC
CASSPAGGYEQYF
>TRBV3-1/TRBV3-2|medium-sized|12|TRBJ1-5|-
TGTGCCAGCAGCCAAGGGAATCAGCCCCAGCATTTT
CASSQGNQPQHF
>TRBV16|few|17|TRBJ2-2|TRBD2
TGTGCCAGAGACGGGACTAGCGGGAGGCTTTCTCCCGGGGAGCTGTTTTTT
CARDGTSGRLSPGELFF
>TRBV7-8|few|12|TRBJ2-5|-
TGTGCCAGCAGCCAGGACGGGAAGACCCAGTACTTC
CASSQDGKTQYF
>TRBV5-1|-|16|TRBJ1-4|TRBD1
TGCGCCAGCAGCTTTCTCGCTACAGGGGATGGGGAAAAACTGTTTTTT
CASSFLATGDGEKLFF
>TRBV27|-|15|TRBJ2-1|TRBD2
TGTGCCAGCAGCCTCCTGACTAGCGGGGGGGATGAGCAGTTCTTC
CASSLLTSGGDEQFF
>TRBV6-5|once|13|TRBJ1-5|-
TGTGCCAGCAGTTTGTCAGGTAACCAGCCCCAGCATTTT
CASSLSGNQPQHF
>TRBV10-3|-|14|TRBJ1-5|TRBD1
TGTGCCACCTGGGACAGACCTTCTGTGGAGCCCCAGCATTTT
CATWDRPSVEPQHF
>TRBV4-3|-|13|TRBJ2-4|-
TGCGCCAGCAGCCAAGAAGGGACAAACATTCAGTACTTC
CASSQEGTNIQYF
>TRBV7-9|-|16|TRBJ2-3|TRBD1
TGTGCCAGCAGCTTGGACCGGGACAGAGTCACAGATACGCAGTATTTT
CASSLDRDRVTDTQYF
>TRBV7-6|once|12|TRBJ1-2|TRBD1
TGTGCCAGCTCGGACAGGGCCTATGGCTACACCTTC
CASSDRAYGYTF
>TRBV30|-|17|TRBJ1-2|-
TGTGCCTGGAGTGTAATTTATCGAGAGGGGGGTAACTATGGCTACACCTTC
CAWSVIYREGGNYGYTF
>TRBV5-4|medium-sized|14|TRBJ1-5|-
TGTGCCAGCAGCTTGCAAGGGATCAATCAGCCCCAGCATTTT
CASSLQGINQPQHF
>TRBV6-1|once|15|TRBJ1-1|-
TGTGCCAGCAGTTTGCAGGGGCTACCGAACACTGAAGCTTTCTTT
CASSLQGLPNTEAFF
>TRBV3-1/TRBV3-2|-|11|TRBJ1-2|-
TGTGCCAGCAGCGTAGGGGATGGCTACACCTTC
CASSVGDGYTF